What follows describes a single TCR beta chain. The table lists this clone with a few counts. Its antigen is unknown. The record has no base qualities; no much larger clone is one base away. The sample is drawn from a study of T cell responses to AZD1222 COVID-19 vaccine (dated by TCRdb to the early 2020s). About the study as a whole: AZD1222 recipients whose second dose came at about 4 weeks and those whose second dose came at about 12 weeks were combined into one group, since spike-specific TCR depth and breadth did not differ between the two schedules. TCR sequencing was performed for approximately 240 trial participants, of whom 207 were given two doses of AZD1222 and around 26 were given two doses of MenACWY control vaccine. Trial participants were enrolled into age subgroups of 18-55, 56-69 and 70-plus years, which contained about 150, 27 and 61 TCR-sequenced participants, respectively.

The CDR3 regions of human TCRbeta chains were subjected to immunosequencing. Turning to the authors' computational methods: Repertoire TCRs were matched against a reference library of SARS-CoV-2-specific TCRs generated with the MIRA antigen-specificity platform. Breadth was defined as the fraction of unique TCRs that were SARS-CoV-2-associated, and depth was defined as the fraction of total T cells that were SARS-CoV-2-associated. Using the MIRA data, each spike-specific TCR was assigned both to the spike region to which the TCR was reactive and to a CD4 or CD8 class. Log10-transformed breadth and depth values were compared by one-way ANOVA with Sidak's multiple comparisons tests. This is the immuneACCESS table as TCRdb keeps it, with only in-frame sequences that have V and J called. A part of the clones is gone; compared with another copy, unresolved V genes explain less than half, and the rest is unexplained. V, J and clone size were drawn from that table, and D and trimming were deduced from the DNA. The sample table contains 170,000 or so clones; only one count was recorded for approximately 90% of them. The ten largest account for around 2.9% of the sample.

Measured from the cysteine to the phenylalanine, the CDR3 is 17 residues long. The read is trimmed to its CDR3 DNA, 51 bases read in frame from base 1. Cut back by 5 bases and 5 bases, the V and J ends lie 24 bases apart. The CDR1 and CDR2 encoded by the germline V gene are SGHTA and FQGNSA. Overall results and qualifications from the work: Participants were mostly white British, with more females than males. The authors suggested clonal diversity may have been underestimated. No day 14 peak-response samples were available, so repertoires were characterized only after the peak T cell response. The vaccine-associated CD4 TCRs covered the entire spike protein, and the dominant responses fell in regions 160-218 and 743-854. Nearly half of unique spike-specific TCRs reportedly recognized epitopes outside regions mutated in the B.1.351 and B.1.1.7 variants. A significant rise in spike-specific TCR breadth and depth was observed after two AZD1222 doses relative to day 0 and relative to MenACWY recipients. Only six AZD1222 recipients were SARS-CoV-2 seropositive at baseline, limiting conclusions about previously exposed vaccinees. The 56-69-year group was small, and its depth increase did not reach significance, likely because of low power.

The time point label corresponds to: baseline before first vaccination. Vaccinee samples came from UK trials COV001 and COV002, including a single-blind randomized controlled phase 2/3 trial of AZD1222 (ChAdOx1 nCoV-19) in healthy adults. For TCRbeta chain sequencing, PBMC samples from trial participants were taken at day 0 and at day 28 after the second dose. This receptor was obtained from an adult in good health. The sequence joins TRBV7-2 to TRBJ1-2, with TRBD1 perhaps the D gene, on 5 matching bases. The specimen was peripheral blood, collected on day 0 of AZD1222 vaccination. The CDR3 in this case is CASSLDRAGQPPYGYTF. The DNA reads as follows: TGTGCCAGCAGCCTGGACCGGGCAGGGCAGCCTCCTTATGGCTACACCTTC.